Shown below are 6 T cell receptor beta chains from a single sample sequenced in a study of T cell repertoires in cytomegalovirus infection. From the reads, TCRdb called clonotypes with MiXCR, one entry per CDR3 protein. The table lists about 300,000 distinct CDR3 sequences, about a tenth of them singletons, with approximately 2.4% in the top ten. Sample: PBMCs. The receptors originated from a human donor in good health (CMV status not recorded). Some clones in this sample may be carry-over from other donors' samples.

This clonotype was counted many times. V is TRBV19 and J is TRBJ2-7; 9 bases agree with TRBD1. The CDR3 has 17 residues. Germline V gene sequence: CDR1 LNHDA, CDR2 SQIVND (reference sequence). The ends lost 3 bases at V and 3 bases at J; junction bases unmatched: 12. CDR3 nucleotide sequence: TGTGCCAGTAGTATCGGTTCAACCGGGACAGGGATCTACGAGCAGTACTTC. It codes for CASSIGSTGTGIYEQYF.

This clonotype came up many times. The J gene is TRBJ2-1, the V gene TRBV20-1; D perhaps matches TRBD2 (5 bases). V was clipped by 6 bases and J by 4 bases, with 13 bases between them. CDR3 size: 13 residues. Germline loops: CDR1 DFQATT, CDR2 SNEGSKA (reference sequence). The DNA of the CDR3 is TGCAGTGCCGGAGGAAGGGTTTACAATGAGCAGTTCTTC. Its translation: CSAGGRVYNEQFF.

This clonotype showed up many times. The chain employs TRBV7-9 and TRBJ2-2, with TRBD1 matching 9 bases. The CDR3 totals 14 residues. The V segment lost 7 bases and the J segment 5 bases; nucleotides outside the gene matches: 5. Germline values: CDR1 SEHNR, CDR2 FQNEAQ (reference sequence). Here the CDR3 reads CASNTGGRTGELFF. The CDR3 region has the DNA TGTGCCAGCAACACAGGGGGCCGGACCGGGGAGCTGTTTTTT.

In this sample, this clonotype turned up many times. The V gene is TRBV7-6, the J gene TRBJ2-3; 12 positions agree with TRBD2. Germline-derived CDR1 and CDR2 are SGHVS and FNYEAQ. Trimming cost V 0 bases and J 2 bases; bases outside gene matches: 9. The CDR3 loop spans 19 amino acids. The DNA for the CDR3 is TGTGCCAGCAGCTTAGCGGAGACTAGCGGGGGAATTGCCACAGATACGCAGTATTTT. The encoded protein is CASSLAETSGGIATDTQYF.

This clonotype was counted at least ten times. This rearrangement joins TRBV2 to TRBJ1-1; no clear D. The CDR3 totals 13 residues. Between the trimmed V and J ends, which lost 6 bases and 0 bases, there was a span of 8 bases. Germline loops: CDR1 SNHLY, CDR2 FYNNEI. The CDR3 DNA reads TGTGCCAGCAGAGACGGTATGAACACTGAAGCTTTCTTT. Its translation: CASRDGMNTEAFF. Full variable domain (rest looked up from reference TRBV2 and TRBJ1-1): EPEVTQTPSHQVTQMGQEVILRCVPISNHLYFYWYRQILGQKVEFLVSFYNNEISEKSEIFDDQFSVERPDGSNFTLKIRSTKLEDSAMYFCASRDGMNTEAFFGQGTRLTVV.

Many counts were recorded for this clonotype. J is TRBJ2-1 and V is TRBV7-8; a possible D gene is TRBD2 (5 bases). The germline V and J ends were trimmed by 1 base and 0 bases, with 7 bases remaining between them. The CDR3 runs 15 residues. The germline gives CDR1 SGHVS, CDR2 FQNEAQ. CDR3 amino acids: CASSLDGVSYNEQFF. The CDR3 nucleotides are TGTGCCAGCAGCTTAGACGGGGTCTCCTACAATGAGCAGTTCTTC.